The 28 T cell receptor beta chains listed next were all sequenced from one sample in a study of T cell repertoires in cytomegalovirus infection. TCRdb processed the reads anew with MiXCR; each CDR3 protein has one entry. The sample lists some 200,000 distinct CDR3 sequences; roughly 19% were seen once. The specimen sequenced was PBMCs. The receptors were sampled from a human donor in good health (CMV status not recorded). Some clones in this sample may be carry-over from other donors' samples.

The rearrangement links TRBV20-1 to TRBJ1-2; 7 bases align to TRBD1. The V and J ends lost 1 base and 4 bases, in that order; junction bases with no gene match: 9. This CDR3 is built from 15 residues. Germline V CDR1 and CDR2: DFQATT, SNEGSKA (reference sequence). CDR3 loop: CSARVPARQGYGYTF. The CDR3 region has the DNA TGCAGTGCTAGAGTGCCCGCACGACAGGGCTATGGCTACACCTTC.

The chain has TRBV30 and TRBJ2-1; 7 bases are shared with TRBD2. CDR1 is GTSNPN, CDR2 SVGIG, per germline (reference sequence). This CDR3 comprises 16 residues. V shed 0 bases, J shed 3 bases, and the junction held 8 bases outside the gene matches. DNA for the CDR3: TGTGCCTGGAGTGTAAGTGGCGGGAGTCTCTACAATGAGCAGTTCTTC. Translation: CAWSVSGGSLYNEQFF.

This chain links TRBV30 with TRBJ2-7; 8 bases fit TRBD2. With 0 bases clipped from V and 2 bases from J, the junction kept 3 bases outside the gene matches. There are 14 residues in the CDR3. Germline CDR1 GTSNPN, CDR2 SVGIG (reference sequence). CDR3 bases: TGTGCCTGGAGTGTGGGACTAGAAGCCTACGAGCAGTACTTC. The encoded protein is CAWSVGLEAYEQYF.

The rearrangement joins TRBV7-9 to TRBJ2-5, with 7 bases aligning to TRBD2. The CDR3 runs 14 residues. Germline lookup yields CDR1 SEHNR and CDR2 FQNEAQ (reference sequence). J lost 4 bases, V lost 8 bases, and 10 bases had no gene match. CDR3 region: CASGEVGGTETQYF. CDR3 DNA: TGTGCCAGCGGCGAAGTGGGAGGGACAGAGACCCAGTACTTC.

This clonotype came up many times. The V call is TRBV7-9, the J call TRBJ2-7, with 7 positions matching TRBD1. The CDR3 runs to 15 residues. The germline V gene has CDR1 SEHNR and CDR2 FQNEAQ (reference sequence). V lost 3 bases to trimming and J lost 5 bases; unmatched junction nucleotides: 10. Here the CDR3 reads CASSFTRQGVDEQYF. Here the CDR3 DNA reads TGTGCCAGCAGCTTTACTAGACAGGGAGTCGACGAGCAGTACTTC.

The rearrangement links TRBV6-2 or TRBV6-3 to TRBJ2-7, with TRBD1 matching over 9 bases. The CDR3 contains 15 residues. The J segment lost 2 bases and the V segment lost 10 bases, leaving 12 bases of the junction unmatched. The germline CDR1 and CDR2 sequences are MNHEY and SVGEGT. The CDR3 DNA follows: TGTGCCACCTCGTCCGGGACAGGGAGACCCTACGAGCAGTACTTC. Protein: CATSSGTGRPYEQYF.

This clonotype was counted only a few times. V is TRBV5-1 and J is TRBJ2-7, with TRBD2 identical over 7 bases. This CDR3 comprises 15 residues. The germline V gene encodes CDR1 SGHRS and CDR2 YFSETQ. After removal of 4 bases from V and 3 bases from J, the junction contained 10 bases not matched to a gene. In nucleotides, the CDR3 is TGCGCCAGCAGCACGCAACGGGGGGACCGCTACGAGCAGTACTTC. Its translation: CASSTQRGDRYEQYF. The full variable domain, its missing parts supplied by reference TRBV5-1 and TRBJ2-7, is KAGVTQTPRYLIKTRGQQVTLSCSPISGHRSVSWYQQTPGQGLQFLFEYFSETQRNKGNFPGRFSGRQFSNSRSEMNVSTLELGDSALYLCASSTQRGDRYEQYFGPGTRLTVT.

The rearrangement joins TRBV5-1 to TRBJ1-2; D not certain. The CDR3 has 13 amino acids. Germline loops: CDR1 SGHRS, CDR2 YFSETQ. V lost 0 bases to trimming and J lost 5 bases, with 8 bases between them. CDR3 nucleotides: TGCGCCAGCAGCTTGGAATCAGAATATGGCTACACCTTC. Translated: CASSLESEYGYTF.

This clonotype occurred many times. The V gene is TRBV20-1, the J gene TRBJ2-3, with TRBD2 matching 10 bases. Per the germline V gene, CDR1 is DFQATT and CDR2 is SNEGSKA (reference sequence). The CDR3 spans 16 residues. The junction had 9 bases not matched to a gene; V was cut back by 0 bases and J by 6 bases. CDR3 residues: CSARDMASGGLDTQYF. In DNA, the CDR3 is TGCAGTGCTAGAGATATGGCTAGCGGGGGACTGGATACGCAGTATTTT.

V and J are TRBV12-3 or TRBV12-4 and TRBJ2-3, with 13 bases matching TRBD2. The length of the CDR3 is 16 residues. The V gene end was trimmed by 5 bases and the J gene end by 6 bases; junction bases not matched to a gene: 8. As DNA, the CDR3 is TGTGCCAGCAGTCAACTAGCGGGGGGGCCTGGTGATACGCAGTATTTT. Its protein product is CASSQLAGGPGDTQYF.

This clonotype was detected many times. V and J are TRBV27 and TRBJ2-7; 8 bases line up with TRBD1. This CDR3 comprises 14 residues. CDR1 MNHEY and CDR2 SMNVEV come from the germline V gene (reference sequence). Unmatched junction bases numbered 7, after V lost 5 bases and J lost 4 bases. The CDR3 protein is CASSPGQGPYEQYF. The CDR3 coding sequence is TGTGCCAGCAGTCCCGGACAGGGACCTTACGAGCAGTACTTC.

The CDR3 DNA sequence: TGTGCCAGCAGCTTGGCAGCGGTTAGCTCCTACAATGAGCAGTTCTTC. Encoded protein: CASSLAAVSSYNEQFF. The V and J genes are TRBV7-3 and TRBJ2-1; possible D gene TRBD2, 5 bases. V shed 3 bases and J shed 0 bases, with 12 bases lying between them. CDR3 length: 16 residues. The V gene's germline CDR1 is SGHTA and CDR2 FQGTGA.

This clonotype was counted ten times or more. The chain joins TRBV7-9 to TRBJ2-5; D may be TRBD1 (6 bases). The CDR3 sequence is 14 residues long. CDR1 SEHNR and CDR2 FQNEAQ come from the germline V gene (reference sequence). The V gene lost 6 bases and the J gene lost 5 bases, with 16 bases spanning the gap. The CDR3: CASRLGATRETQYF. The CDR3 DNA reads as TGTGCCAGCAGGTTGGGGGCGACGAGGGAGACCCAGTACTTC. The variable domain in full, completed from reference TRBV7-9 and TRBJ2-5, reads DTGVSQNPRHKITKRGQNVTFRCDPISEHNRLYWYRQTLGQGPEFLTYFQNEAQLEKSRLLSDRFSAERPKGSFSTLEIQRTEQGDSAMYLCASRLGATRETQYFGPGTRLLVL.

The sample holds one count of this clonotype. This rearrangement joins TRBV6-4 to TRBJ2-1; 7 bases line up with TRBD1. V dropped 5 bases and J dropped 2; count of bases not matched to a gene: 6. CDR1 MRHNA and CDR2 SNTAGT come from the germline V gene. The CDR3 is 15 amino acids. The chain's CDR3 is CASSLDRTAYNEQFF. The CDR3 bases are TGTGCCAGCAGTTTGGACAGGACAGCCTACAATGAGCAGTTCTTC.

The CDR3 DNA is TGCAGCGTTTCATTAGATGGCACTGAAGCTTTCTTT. It translates to CSVSLDGTEAFF. The chain couples TRBV29-1 to TRBJ1-1, with D unresolved. The ends were cut back, 5 bases at V and 4 bases at J, with 11 bases in the middle. Germline values: CDR1 SQVTM, CDR2 ANQGSEA. There are 12 residues in the CDR3.

Many counts were recorded for this clonotype. The chain uses TRBV7-2 and TRBJ2-1; unclear D gene. Germline V gene sequence: CDR1 SGHTA, CDR2 FQGNSA. This CDR3 is 14 amino acids long. Trimming left V 4 bases short and J 2 bases short, with 9 bases between. Written as DNA, the CDR3 is TGTGCCAGCAGCTCCGCAACTCCCTACAATGAGCAGTTCTTC. Protein sequence: CASSSATPYNEQFF.

V usage is TRBV6-8 and J usage is TRBJ1-1, with D tentatively TRBD1 (6 bases). Germline CDR1 and CDR2: MNHGY and SAAAGT. V was cut by 6 bases and J by 5 bases, with 13 bases left in between. CDR3 length equals 13 residues. CDR3 nucleotides: TGTGCCAGCAGAAAACAGGGACAAACTGAAGCTTTCTTT. It translates to CASRKQGQTEAFF.

CDR3 DNA sequence: TGTGCCACCAGCAGACGGGGAAACTGGGAGCAGTACTTC. As protein: CATSRRGNWEQYF. This rearrangement joins TRBV15 to TRBJ2-7; tentatively, D is TRBD2 (5 bases). The CDR3 spans 13 residues. Germline CDR1 reads LNHNV; CDR2 reads YYDKDF (reference sequence). V was shortened by 2 bases and J by 7 bases, with 12 bases between the two germline ends.

This clonotype was observed at least ten times. The chain recombines TRBV7-8 with TRBJ2-1; TRBD2 might be the D (5 bases). The germline V and J ends were trimmed by 5 bases and 7 bases, with 18 bases remaining between them. CDR3 length equals 15 residues. Germline CDR1 reads SGHVS; CDR2 reads FQNEAQ. The CDR3 sequence is CASSPGTSVRNEQFF. CDR3 nucleotides: TGTGCCAGCAGCCCGGGAACTTCAGTGAGAAATGAGCAGTTCTTC.

This clonotype appeared many times. V gene TRBV7-2 combines with J gene TRBJ2-5, with 16 bases identical to TRBD2. Per the germline V gene, CDR1 is SGHTA and CDR2 is FQGNSA. The ends lost 4 bases at V and 9 bases at J; junction bases unmatched: 5. This CDR3 spans 15 amino acids. DNA for the CDR3: TGTGCCAGCAGCTCGGGACTAGCGGGGGGGCGGGCCCAGTACTTC. This gives the protein CASSSGLAGGRAQYF.

J is TRBJ2-3 and V is TRBV20-1; TRBD1 matches 9 bases. This CDR3 has 13 amino acids. The germline CDR1 and CDR2 sequences are DFQATT and SNEGSKA (reference sequence). The CDR3 DNA is TGCAGCGCGTGGACAGGGGGCACAGATACGCAGTATTTT. It yields the protein CSAWTGGTDTQYF.

This clonotype came up many times. This sequence joins TRBV6-1 and TRBJ2-1; D unclear. With 6 bases removed from V and 3 bases from J, the gap between germline ends came to 3 bases. The germline gives CDR1 MNHNS, CDR2 SASEGT. This CDR3 comprises 11 residues. In nucleotides, the CDR3 is TGTGCCAGCAGACTCTACAATGAGCAGTTCTTC. It encodes CASRLYNEQFF.

Comments on this clonotype: This could be a read error, since a much larger clone is one nucleotide away. The chain links TRBV6-1 to TRBJ2-4, with 10 bases aligning to TRBD2. CDR3 length: 16 amino acids. Germline CDR1 and CDR2: MNHNS and SASEGT. The CDR3 spells CASSEPASGGKNIRYF. The DNA for the CDR3 is TGTGCCAGCAGTGAACCGGCTAGCGGGGGTAAAAACATTCGGTACTTC.

This clonotype occurred a few times. The chain recombines TRBV6-1 with TRBJ2-3; D gene uncertain. V was clipped by 5 bases and J by 0 bases, with 15 bases between them. Germline CDR1 is MNHNS and CDR2 is SASEGT. The CDR3 spans 16 residues. The CDR3 region has the DNA TGTGCCAGCAGTCAGCCGTGGTTCGGTAGCACAGATACGCAGTATTTT. It yields the protein CASSQPWFGSTDTQYF.

This clonotype appeared a few times. The CDR3 region has the DNA TGTGCCAGTAGTGCCGGGACAGGGGGCCGGGCTGAAGCTTTCTTT. This gives the protein CASSAGTGGRAEAFF. The genes are TRBV19 and TRBJ1-1; 12 bases match TRBD1. V shed 5 bases, J shed 6 bases, and the junction held 7 bases outside the gene matches. The CDR3 loop spans 15 amino acids. Looked up from germline, CDR1 is LNHDA and CDR2 is SQIVND (reference sequence).

This clonotype was found a few times. V gene TRBV5-1 combines with J gene TRBJ2-7; D is unresolved. The CDR3 is made up of 15 amino acids. With 0 bases removed from V and 3 bases from J, the gap between germline ends came to 13 bases. The germline V gene has CDR1 SGHRS and CDR2 YFSETQ. The CDR3, as DNA: TGCGCCAGCAGCTTGGAAGGGCGGATGGTCTACGAGCAGTACTTC. It codes for CASSLEGRMVYEQYF.

The chain carries TRBV19 and TRBJ2-3; 7 positions agree with TRBD2. From germline, CDR1 is LNHDA and CDR2 SQIVND (reference sequence). V shed 11 bases, J shed 2 bases, and the junction held 10 bases outside the gene matches. The CDR3 extends over 14 amino acids. The CDR3 loop reads CASKREGYTDTQYF. CDR3 in DNA: TGTGCCTCGAAAAGGGAGGGGTACACAGATACGCAGTATTTT.

The chain joins TRBV7-9 to TRBJ2-5; possibly TRBD1 for D (5 bases). The ends were cut back, 1 base at V and 2 bases at J, with 11 bases in the middle. The length of the CDR3 is 15 residues. Germline assignment: CDR1 SEHNR and CDR2 FQNEAQ (reference sequence). This CDR3 is CASSLVLGAQETQYF. CDR3 DNA sequence: TGTGCCAGCAGCTTAGTTTTAGGGGCGCAAGAGACCCAGTACTTC.